The present T cell receptor beta chain was sequenced within a study of blood T cell repertoires in COVID-19. Participants, 18 to 89 years old, spanned under 30 US areas. CDR3 length equals 17 residues. Trimming stripped 0 bases from V and 4 bases from J, with 15 bases between. Germline V gene sequence: CDR1 SGHVS, CDR2 FQNEAQ. Using immunoSEQ multiplex PCR, the repertoire was profiled, and TCRdb retains in-frame clones only, with some absent. Counted here are approximately 390,000 clones, roughly 86% occurring once; the ten biggest clones make up more than 2%. The sample comprised PBMCs or T cells enriched from blood (not recorded which). This chain links TRBV7-8 with TRBJ2-2; TRBD1 might be the D (6 bases). The clonotype originates from a middle-aged woman with acute COVID-19. CDR3 coding DNA: TGTGCCAGCAGCTTAGCGAAGGGGGAGTTGGGCACCGGGGAGCTGTTTTTT. Amino acids: CASSLAKGELGTGELFF.